A selection of T cell receptor beta chains follows, all from one sample in a study of T cells in Graves' hyperthyroidism and ophthalmopathy. TCRdb recomputed calls from the multiplex PCR reads with MiXCR, one row per CDR3 protein. The sample includes approximately 600,000 distinct CDR3 sequences, about 15% seen only once; the top ten take roughly 6.2%. Sequencing was carried out using blood. The receptors derive from a woman aged 30 to 39 with Graves' hyperthyroidism that later progressed to Graves' ophthalmopathy. Each CDR3 is given with its conserved first and last residue. Fields, in order: J gene, D gene, V gene, clone size, CDR3 DNA, CDR3 protein. D genes are given only for firm matches. Only some rows state a clone size, as once, few, many or a class for expanded clones.

j_call: TRBJ2-3
d_call: -
v_call: TRBV5-1
clone_size: few
cdr3_nt: TGCGCCAGCAGCTATGGACGGACGAACACAGATACGCAGTATTTT
cdr3_aa: CASSYGRTNTDTQYF

j_call: TRBJ2-1
d_call: -
v_call: TRBV5-1
clone_size: -
cdr3_nt: TGCGCCAGCAGCTTTGGGCAGGGTTCCTACAATGAGCAGTTCTTC
cdr3_aa: CASSFGQGSYNEQFF

j_call: TRBJ2-7
d_call: TRBD1
v_call: TRBV24-1
clone_size: few
cdr3_nt: TGTGCCACCAGTGACCGGACAGGGGGCGAGCAGTACTTC
cdr3_aa: CATSDRTGGEQYF

j_call: TRBJ2-7
d_call: -
v_call: TRBV11-3
clone_size: many
cdr3_nt: TGTGCCAGCGGCCGGGGAATCCACGAGCAGTACTTC
cdr3_aa: CASGRGIHEQYF

j_call: TRBJ2-2
d_call: -
v_call: TRBV29-1
clone_size: few
cdr3_nt: TGCAGCGCCCGGCAGGGGACGGACACCGGGGAGCTGTTTTTT
cdr3_aa: CSARQGTDTGELFF

j_call: TRBJ2-7
d_call: TRBD2
v_call: TRBV2
clone_size: many
cdr3_nt: TGTGCCAGCAGAACCGGGACTAGCGGGAACGAGCAGTACTTC
cdr3_aa: CASRTGTSGNEQYF

j_call: TRBJ2-7
d_call: -
v_call: TRBV28
clone_size: -
cdr3_nt: TGTGCCAGCAGTTCACTCAACCCCTACGAGCAGTACTTC
cdr3_aa: CASSSLNPYEQYF

j_call: TRBJ2-1
d_call: TRBD2
v_call: TRBV9
clone_size: -
cdr3_nt: TGTGCCAGCAGTGGACTGGGGCTAGCGGGAGGGGATGAGCAGTTCTTC
cdr3_aa: CASSGLGLAGGDEQFF

j_call: TRBJ2-1
d_call: TRBD2
v_call: TRBV12-3/TRBV12-4
clone_size: many
cdr3_nt: TGTGCCAGCAGCACTAGCGGGAATGGCAATGAGCAGTTCTTC
cdr3_aa: CASSTSGNGNEQFF

j_call: TRBJ2-7
d_call: -
v_call: TRBV20-1
clone_size: -
cdr3_nt: TGCAGTGCTAGAGCCCCCCGGTACGAGCAGTACTTC
cdr3_aa: CSARAPRYEQYF

j_call: TRBJ2-1
d_call: -
v_call: TRBV20-1
clone_size: many
cdr3_nt: TGCAGTGCGTCCCCTCCTGGGGGAGTATCCTACAATGAGCAGTTCTTC
cdr3_aa: CSASPPGGVSYNEQFF

j_call: TRBJ2-1
d_call: -
v_call: TRBV6-1
clone_size: -
cdr3_nt: TGTGCCAGCAGTGAAGCGATAGCGGACTACAATGAGCAGTTCTTC
cdr3_aa: CASSEAIADYNEQFF

j_call: TRBJ1-1
d_call: -
v_call: TRBV12-3/TRBV12-4
clone_size: many
cdr3_nt: TGTGCCAGCAGTTTGCTGGGAGCTTTCTTT
cdr3_aa: CASSLLGAFF

j_call: TRBJ2-7
d_call: -
v_call: TRBV20-1
clone_size: few
cdr3_nt: TGCAGTGCTAGGCCCCTCCCTAAGCACGAGCAGTACTTC
cdr3_aa: CSARPLPKHEQYF

j_call: TRBJ2-3
d_call: TRBD2
v_call: TRBV10-2
clone_size: many
cdr3_nt: TGCGCCAGCAGGTCTAGCGGGATAACAGATACGCAGTATTTT
cdr3_aa: CASRSSGITDTQYF

j_call: TRBJ1-1
d_call: -
v_call: TRBV28
clone_size: many
cdr3_nt: TGTGCCAGCAGTGACCTCAACCTCTCTAACACTGAAGCTTTCTTT
cdr3_aa: CASSDLNLSNTEAFF

j_call: TRBJ2-3
d_call: -
v_call: TRBV4-3
clone_size: -
cdr3_nt: TGCGCCAGCAGCCAAGGAACCTTAGCCTTTGAGGATACGCGGTATTTT
cdr3_aa: CASSQGTLAFEDTRYF

j_call: TRBJ2-1
d_call: -
v_call: TRBV11-3
clone_size: many
cdr3_nt: TGTGCCAGCAGCTTAGATGGAATGGGCAATGAGCAGTTCTTC
cdr3_aa: CASSLDGMGNEQFF

j_call: TRBJ1-1
d_call: -
v_call: TRBV5-6
clone_size: many
cdr3_nt: TGTGCCAGCAGCTGGACGCGGCAGCCCACTGAAGCTTTCTTT
cdr3_aa: CASSWTRQPTEAFF

j_call: TRBJ1-5
d_call: -
v_call: TRBV3-1
clone_size: few
cdr3_nt: TGTGCCAGCAGCCAAGACCCCTCGGGGCTGGAGCCCCAGCATTTT
cdr3_aa: CASSQDPSGLEPQHF

j_call: TRBJ2-7
d_call: TRBD1
v_call: TRBV10-3
clone_size: many
cdr3_nt: TGTGCCATCAGTGGTGGACAGGGGACCTACGAGCAGTACTTC
cdr3_aa: CAISGGQGTYEQYF

j_call: TRBJ2-6
d_call: -
v_call: TRBV28
clone_size: many
cdr3_nt: TGTGCCAGCAGTTTATCACAGGCGTCGGGGGCCAACGTCCTGACTTTC
cdr3_aa: CASSLSQASGANVLTF

j_call: TRBJ2-2
d_call: -
v_call: TRBV12-3/TRBV12-4
clone_size: -
cdr3_nt: TGTGCCAGCAGTTTAGACCCTAGGGGGGAGCTGTTTTTT
cdr3_aa: CASSLDPRGELFF

j_call: TRBJ1-2
d_call: -
v_call: TRBV7-2
clone_size: many
cdr3_nt: TGTGCCAGCAGCGAGACAGAATGGGGCTACACCTTC
cdr3_aa: CASSETEWGYTF

j_call: TRBJ1-2
d_call: TRBD1
v_call: TRBV12-3/TRBV12-4
clone_size: many
cdr3_nt: TGTGCCAGCAGTCCGACAGGGGGCTCGCAAGGCTACACCTTC
cdr3_aa: CASSPTGGSQGYTF

j_call: TRBJ1-2
d_call: -
v_call: TRBV11-2
clone_size: many
cdr3_nt: TGTGCCAGCAGCCGAACTAGGACGGAGTGGGGGGAAGATGGCTACACCTTC
cdr3_aa: CASSRTRTEWGEDGYTF

j_call: TRBJ2-3
d_call: -
v_call: TRBV5-1
clone_size: many
cdr3_nt: TGCGCCAGCAGCCCGAATCATCGGGGTGAGGCCACAGATACGCAGTATTTT
cdr3_aa: CASSPNHRGEATDTQYF

j_call: TRBJ2-3
d_call: -
v_call: TRBV29-1
clone_size: many
cdr3_nt: TGCAGCGTTGAAGAATGGGCTAGCGGCACAGATACGCAGTATTTT
cdr3_aa: CSVEEWASGTDTQYF

j_call: TRBJ1-6
d_call: TRBD1
v_call: TRBV6-6
clone_size: -
cdr3_nt: TGTGCCAGCAGTTACGGGACAGGGGTTAATTCACCCCTCCACTTT
cdr3_aa: CASSYGTGVNSPLHF

j_call: TRBJ1-6
d_call: TRBD1
v_call: TRBV12-3/TRBV12-4
clone_size: -
cdr3_nt: TGTGCCAGCAGTTTCTCCGGACAGGGAAATTCACCCCTCCACTTT
cdr3_aa: CASSFSGQGNSPLHF

j_call: TRBJ1-3
d_call: TRBD1
v_call: TRBV28
clone_size: many
cdr3_nt: TGTGCCAGTTACGACAGGGGCTCTGGAAACACCATATATTTT
cdr3_aa: CASYDRGSGNTIYF

j_call: TRBJ2-7
d_call: TRBD2
v_call: TRBV5-1
clone_size: -
cdr3_nt: TGCGCCAGCAGAAGAAGCGGGGGGGGCCGGGGCTCCTACGAGCAGTACTTC
cdr3_aa: CASRRSGGGRGSYEQYF

j_call: TRBJ2-1
d_call: TRBD1
v_call: TRBV7-3
clone_size: -
cdr3_nt: TGTGCCAGCAGCTTAAGTAGGGGGCAAGAGACCCAGTTCTTC
cdr3_aa: CASSLSRGQETQFF

j_call: TRBJ2-3
d_call: -
v_call: TRBV11-2
clone_size: many
cdr3_nt: TGTGCCAGCAGCTCCGGGACTCCACTTGATACGCAGTATTTT
cdr3_aa: CASSSGTPLDTQYF

j_call: TRBJ2-2
d_call: -
v_call: TRBV7-6
clone_size: -
cdr3_nt: TGTGCCAGCAGCAGTAGCTACAACACCGGGGAGCTGTTTTTT
cdr3_aa: CASSSSYNTGELFF

j_call: TRBJ1-3
d_call: TRBD1
v_call: TRBV5-1
clone_size: many
cdr3_nt: TGCGCCAGCAGCTCCGGACAGGCTGGAAACACCATATATTTT
cdr3_aa: CASSSGQAGNTIYF

j_call: TRBJ1-1
d_call: TRBD1
v_call: TRBV27
clone_size: -
cdr3_nt: TGTGCCAGCAGTTTATCCGTTGGGGACAGGGTTGACACTGAAGCTTTCTTT
cdr3_aa: CASSLSVGDRVDTEAFF

j_call: TRBJ1-5
d_call: -
v_call: TRBV6-1
clone_size: -
cdr3_nt: TGTGCCAGCAGGCCAGGGTACAATCAGCCCCAGCATTTT
cdr3_aa: CASRPGYNQPQHF

j_call: TRBJ2-7
d_call: -
v_call: TRBV24-1
clone_size: -
cdr3_nt: TGTGCCACCAGTGATCAAGCCCCCGACGGACTCCACTACGAGCAGTACTTC
cdr3_aa: CATSDQAPDGLHYEQYF

j_call: TRBJ2-1
d_call: -
v_call: TRBV3-1
clone_size: many
cdr3_nt: TGTGCCAGCAGCTCTCGTAACAATGAGCAGTTCTTC
cdr3_aa: CASSSRNNEQFF

j_call: TRBJ1-3
d_call: -
v_call: TRBV18
clone_size: once
cdr3_nt: TGTGCCAGCTCACCAGGAGAAGGAAACACCATATATTTT
cdr3_aa: CASSPGEGNTIYF

j_call: TRBJ1-6
d_call: TRBD1
v_call: TRBV12-3/TRBV12-4
clone_size: many
cdr3_nt: TGTGCCAGCAGTCTCCGGACAGGAATCTGGTCACCCCTCCACTTT
cdr3_aa: CASSLRTGIWSPLHF

j_call: TRBJ2-3
d_call: TRBD2
v_call: TRBV11-3
clone_size: many
cdr3_nt: TGTGCCAGCAGCCTTTACCAGCGGGAGAAAAAGTTCACAGATACGCAGTATTTT
cdr3_aa: CASSLYQREKKFTDTQYF

j_call: TRBJ1-2
d_call: -
v_call: TRBV20-1
clone_size: many
cdr3_nt: TGCAGTGCTAGAGATATGGGTGTCAGCTACGACTATGGCTACACCTTC
cdr3_aa: CSARDMGVSYDYGYTF

j_call: TRBJ2-3
d_call: TRBD1
v_call: TRBV7-2
clone_size: -
cdr3_nt: TGTGCCAGCAGCTTGAGACAGGGAAGAACAGATACGCAGTATTTT
cdr3_aa: CASSLRQGRTDTQYF

j_call: TRBJ1-2
d_call: -
v_call: TRBV2
clone_size: many
cdr3_nt: TGTGCCAGCAGTGACAGGACAAATCCCTACACCTTC
cdr3_aa: CASSDRTNPYTF

j_call: TRBJ2-1
d_call: TRBD1
v_call: TRBV6-5
clone_size: many
cdr3_nt: TGTGCCAGCAGTTACTTCCCGGGACAGGGCAACAATGAGCAGTTCTTC
cdr3_aa: CASSYFPGQGNNEQFF

j_call: TRBJ1-2
d_call: -
v_call: TRBV29-1
clone_size: -
cdr3_nt: TGCAGCGTTGAAGAGGGGGGAATCTATGGCTACACCTTC
cdr3_aa: CSVEEGGIYGYTF

j_call: TRBJ1-4
d_call: -
v_call: TRBV6-1
clone_size: few
cdr3_nt: TGTGCCGCAGCCAGTAATGAAAAACTGTTTTTT
cdr3_aa: CAAASNEKLFF

j_call: TRBJ1-1
d_call: -
v_call: TRBV19
clone_size: -
cdr3_nt: TGTGCCAGTACCCCGAGGGGGGGACTTGGTAGGATGAACACTGAAGCTTTCTTT
cdr3_aa: CASTPRGGLGRMNTEAFF

j_call: TRBJ2-2
d_call: -
v_call: TRBV27
clone_size: many
cdr3_nt: TGTGCCAGCAGTCGGACCGGGGAGCTGTTTTTT
cdr3_aa: CASSRTGELFF

j_call: TRBJ2-5
d_call: -
v_call: TRBV27
clone_size: many
cdr3_nt: TGTGCCACGCGGGACATTGTTCGGGAGACCCAGTACTTC
cdr3_aa: CATRDIVRETQYF